A selection of T cell receptor beta chains follows, all from one sample in a study of naive and memory T cell subsets. Using its own MiXCR run on the UMI-ligation and nested PCR reads, TCRdb lists one record per CDR3 protein. The data contain over 25,000 distinct CDR3 sequences, around 18% of them singletons. Sample: effector memory CD4+ T cells from blood. Receptor source: a human donor in good health. Each CDR3 is given with its conserved first and last residue. Fields, in order: clone size, V gene, J gene, D gene, CDR3 protein, CDR3 DNA. The D gene is left open where the match is weak. Clone size is not always given. Where it is, it says once, few, many or a class for expanded clones.

>NA|TRBV28|TRBJ2-4|TRBD2
CASSQIGTSGRIGLAKNIQYF
TGTGCCAGCAGCCAGATCGGGACTAGCGGGAGGATTGGGTTAGCCAAAAACATTCAGTACTTC
>few|TRBV6-1|TRBJ1-4|NA
CASSARTGNEKLFF
TGTGCCAGCAGTGCCCGGACGGGTAATGAAAAACTGTTTTTT
>NA|TRBV5-1|TRBJ1-4|NA
CASSESATNEKLFF
TGCGCCAGCAGCGAAAGTGCAACTAATGAAAAACTGTTTTTT
>few|TRBV28|TRBJ2-1|NA
CASSAPRGLTPRAEQFF
TGTGCCAGCAGTGCTCCCCGAGGACTAACCCCTCGCGCTGAGCAGTTCTTC
>few|TRBV7-2|TRBJ1-5|NA
CASSFAGRTRLGSNQPQHF
TGTGCCAGCAGCTTCGCGGGAAGGACCCGACTCGGTAGCAATCAGCCCCAGCATTTT
>NA|TRBV30|TRBJ1-4|TRBD1
CAWSKDRGNEKLFF
TGTGCCTGGAGTAAGGACAGGGGTAATGAAAAACTGTTTTTT
>NA|TRBV27|TRBJ2-3|TRBD2
CASSLGLAGYTQYF
TGTGCCAGCAGTTTGGGACTAGCGGGGTATACGCAGTATTTT
>NA|TRBV7-9|TRBJ1-1|NA
CASSYVYTEAFF
TGTGCCAGCAGCTACGTGTACACTGAAGCTTTCTTT
>many|TRBV12-3/TRBV12-4|TRBJ2-5|TRBD2
CASSSGLAGDAETQYF
TGTGCCAGCAGTTCTGGACTAGCGGGGGACGCGGAGACCCAGTACTTC
>many|TRBV7-2|TRBJ2-7|TRBD2
CASSFPTSGTDEQYF
TGTGCCAGCAGCTTCCCAACTAGCGGGACAGACGAGCAGTACTTC
>many|TRBV5-1|TRBJ1-1|NA
CASSLSGTHTEAFF
TGCGCCAGCAGCTTGTCCGGGACGCACACTGAAGCTTTCTTT
>few|TRBV6-1|TRBJ2-1|TRBD1
CASRERQGYNEQFF
TGTGCCAGCAGGGAACGACAGGGCTACAATGAGCAGTTCTTC
>NA|TRBV7-2|TRBJ2-2|NA
CASSPFEGELFF
TGTGCCAGCAGCCCCTTTGAAGGGGAGCTGTTTTTT
>few|TRBV13|TRBJ2-1|NA
CASSLAARGYNEQFF
TGTGCCAGCAGCTTAGCCGCGCGGGGCTACAATGAGCAGTTCTTC
>few|TRBV18|TRBJ1-2|NA
CASSPGRILRLNYGYTF
TGTGCCAGCTCACCGGGACGGATCCTGCGGTTAAACTATGGCTACACCTTC
>NA|TRBV5-1|TRBJ2-2|NA
CASSLQGFGGELFF
TGCGCCAGCAGCTTGCAGGGGTTCGGCGGGGAGCTGTTTTTT
>many|TRBV5-1|TRBJ1-2|NA
CASSLGSSIRSNYGYTF
TGCGCCAGCAGCTTGGGTTCGTCGATCAGAAGTAACTATGGCTACACCTTC
>few|TRBV4-1|TRBJ2-1|TRBD2
CASSQEAGGLAGGRDEQFF
TGCGCCAGCAGCCAAGAAGCAGGGGGACTAGCGGGAGGCAGGGATGAGCAGTTCTTC
>NA|TRBV7-9|TRBJ2-7|TRBD1
CASSQQGVSYEQYF
TGTGCCAGCAGCCAACAGGGGGTCTCCTACGAGCAGTACTTC
>NA|TRBV12-3/TRBV12-4|TRBJ2-2|NA
CASSPSRDGELFF
TGTGCCAGCAGTCCGTCCCGGGACGGGGAGCTGTTTTTT
>NA|TRBV2|TRBJ2-1|NA
CASSVRGLQYNEQFF
TGTGCCAGCAGTGTCCGGGGACTCCAGTACAATGAGCAGTTCTTC
>NA|TRBV6-6|TRBJ2-6|TRBD1
CASSPRGQGAPGANVLTF
TGTGCCAGCAGTCCACGAGGACAGGGGGCGCCTGGGGCCAACGTCCTGACTTTC
>NA|TRBV7-9|TRBJ2-5|NA
CASSPGPAETQYF
TGTGCCAGCAGCCCGGGGCCGGCAGAGACCCAGTACTTC
>few|TRBV5-1|TRBJ2-2|TRBD1
CASSSRQGDTGELFF
TGCGCCAGCAGTTCTCGACAGGGGGACACCGGGGAGCTGTTTTTT
>NA|TRBV28|TRBJ2-7|NA
CASSSSYEQYF
TGTGCCAGCAGTAGTTCCTACGAGCAGTACTTC
>few|TRBV20-1|TRBJ1-1|NA
CSARVNSRGSAFF
TGCAGTGCTAGGGTAAATTCGCGGGGGTCAGCTTTCTTT
>NA|TRBV5-1|TRBJ2-5|NA
CASSLTAAQETQYF
TGCGCCAGCAGCTTGACAGCAGCCCAAGAGACCCAGTACTTC
>NA|TRBV7-2|TRBJ1-2|TRBD1
CASSPDRGIWSGYTF
TGTGCCAGCAGCCCAGACAGGGGAATTTGGTCTGGCTACACCTTC
>NA|TRBV6-5|TRBJ2-1|NA
CASSRGTPTSFDEQFF
TGTGCCAGCAGTCGGGGGACCCCCACGAGTTTTGATGAGCAGTTCTTC
>many|TRBV20-1|TRBJ2-1|TRBD1
CSAVGQRLKTEQFF
TGCAGTGCCGTGGGACAGAGATTAAAAACTGAGCAGTTCTTC
>many|TRBV11-3|TRBJ2-6|NA
CASSHDSSGANVLTF
TGTGCCAGCAGCCACGACAGCTCTGGGGCCAACGTCCTGACTTTC